These 15 T cell receptor beta chains originate from one sample sequenced in a study of memory CD4+ T cells and cytomegalovirus serostatus. Single viable CD3+CD4+CD8-CD45RO+ cells were sorted as the memory CD4+ T cells. Profiled with immunoSEQ multiplex PCR; TCRdb holds only in-frame clones, not every one. Of some 65,000 clones in the sample, 80% were seen once. Sequenced: memory CD4+ T cells from blood. The receptor source for this set is an adult in good health and CMV-seronegative. Some clones in this sample may be carry-over from other donors' samples.

This sequence joins TRBV7-8 and TRBJ1-2; 7 bases match TRBD1. Germline CDR1 SGHVS, CDR2 FQNEAQ. Trimming at V came to 4 bases and at J to 6 bases, leaving 11 bases not matched to a gene. CDR3 length: 15 amino acids. DNA for the CDR3: TGTGCCAGCAGCTCAGGACGACAGGGAAGGCATGGCTACACCTTC. Amino acid sequence: CASSSGRQGRHGYTF.

The rearrangement uses TRBV5-1 and TRBJ1-2; D ambiguous. Germline V gene data show CDR1 as SGHRS and CDR2 as YFSETQ. The CDR3 consists of 12 residues. The V end lost 4 bases, the J end lost 3 bases, and 7 bases lay between the germline ends. CDR3 region: CASSADYYGYTF. CDR3 bases: TGCGCCAGCAGCGCCGATTACTATGGCTACACCTTC.

The chain carries TRBV5-4 and TRBJ2-7; 7 bases map to TRBD1. Germline lookup yields CDR1 SGHNT and CDR2 YYREEE (reference sequence). V was pared by 4 bases and J by 5 bases, with 21 bases of the junction left unmatched. The CDR3 totals 18 residues. The CDR3 region has the DNA TGTGCCAGCAGCCGCACACCCACCCTGACAGGGTTTACGGACGAGCAGTACTTC. It encodes CASSRTPTLTGFTDEQYF.

CDR3 amino acids: CASSFRGGRTDTQYF. Written as DNA, the CDR3 is TGTGCCAGCAGTTTCAGGGGGGGGAGAACAGATACGCAGTATTTT. The V and J genes are TRBV28 and TRBJ2-3; tentatively, D is TRBD1 or TRBD2 (7 bases each). CDR1 and CDR2 from the germline V gene are MDHEN and SYDVKM. V was pared by 3 bases and J by 3 bases, with 13 bases between. This CDR3 has 15 amino acids. Full variable domain (missing parts from reference TRBV28 and TRBJ2-3): DVKVTQSSRYLVKRTGEKVFLECVQDMDHENMFWYRQDPGLGLRLIYFSYDVKMKEKGDIPEGYSVSREKKERFSLILESASTNQTSMYLCASSFRGGRTDTQYFGPGTRLTVL.

The chain links TRBV18 to TRBJ2-7; possibly TRBD2 for D (6 bases). Germline V gene lookup returns CDR1 KGHSH and CDR2 LQKENI. V dropped 3 bases and J dropped 9 bases, with 12 bases sitting between them. The CDR3 is 12 residues long. For the CDR3, the DNA is TGTGCCAGCTCACCGGGCCAAGCGGGGCAGTACTTC. Its protein product is CASSPGQAGQYF. Full variable domain (missing parts from reference TRBV18 and TRBJ2-7): NAGVMQNPRHLVRRRGQEARLRCSPMKGHSHVYWYRQLPEEGLKFMVYLQKENIIDESGMPKERFSAEFPKEGPSILRIQQVVRGDSAAYFCASSPGQAGQYFGPGTRLTVT.

The count of this clone is one. The CDR3 nucleotides are TGTGCCACCAGGGGACTAGCAAACACCGGGGAGCTGTTTTTT. The encoded protein is CATRGLANTGELFF. The J gene is TRBJ2-2, the V gene TRBV19; 9 bases align to TRBD2. This CDR3 has 14 amino acids. CDR1 is LNHDA, CDR2 SQIVND, per germline (reference sequence). V dropped 10 bases and J dropped 2; count of bases not matched to a gene: 5. Supplemented by reference TRBV19 and TRBJ2-2, the full variable domain reads DGGITQSPKYLFRKEGQNVTLSCEQNLNHDAMYWYRQDPGQGLRLIYYSQIVNDFQKGDIAEGYSVSREKKESFPLTVTSAQKNPTAFYLCATRGLANTGELFFGEGSRLTVL.

The chain is built from TRBV7-2 and TRBJ2-1; D gene ambiguous. The CDR3 totals 13 residues. Germline-derived CDR1 and CDR2 are SGHTA and FQGNSA. V was clipped by 2 bases and J by 7 bases, with 9 bases between them. The CDR3: CASSLPKGNEQFF. The CDR3 DNA reads as TGTGCCAGCAGCTTACCTAAGGGTAATGAGCAGTTCTTC.

The V call is TRBV30, the J call TRBJ1-1; D is ambiguous. The CDR3 contains 13 residues. V lost 3 bases and J lost 4, with 12 bases in between. The germline V gene has CDR1 GTSNPN and CDR2 SVGIG (reference sequence). CDR3 sequence: CAWSLIGLTEAFF. The CDR3 DNA reads as TGTGCCTGGAGCCTAATCGGACTCACTGAAGCTTTCTTT.

V is TRBV29-1 and J is TRBJ2-1; 16 bases map to TRBD2. Germline V lookup: CDR1 SQVTM, CDR2 ANQGSEA. V lost 7 bases, J lost 14 bases, and 20 bases stayed unmatched. The CDR3 contains 17 residues. In nucleotides, the CDR3 is TGCAGCGCGGTGGGACTAGCGGGAGGGCTGCTCCTTCTCCGGGAGTTCTTC. Its translation is CSAVGLAGGLLLLREFF.

This chain links TRBV30 with TRBJ2-7; 11 bases agree with TRBD1. Trimming cost V 2 bases and J 3 bases; bases outside gene matches: 9. CDR1 and CDR2 from the germline V gene are GTSNPN and SVGIG (reference sequence). The CDR3 runs 16 residues. The CDR3 sequence is CAWSPRIGTGGYEQYF. DNA for the CDR3: TGTGCCTGGAGTCCCAGAATTGGGACAGGGGGCTACGAGCAGTACTTC.

This clone was seen repeatedly, ten times or more. The V call is TRBV6-6, the J call TRBJ1-2; tentatively, D is TRBD1 (5 bases). V shed 5 bases and J shed 2 bases, with 12 bases lying between them. The CDR3 spans 14 residues. Germline-derived CDR1 and CDR2 are MNHNY and SVGAGI (reference sequence). The CDR3: CASSPRGINYGYTF. The CDR3 DNA follows: TGTGCCAGCAGTCCCCGGGGGATCAACTATGGCTACACCTTC.

This chain joins TRBV6-1 and TRBJ1-2; 7 positions agree with TRBD1. This CDR3 comprises 14 residues. Germline CDR1 MNHNS, CDR2 SASEGT. V dropped 7 bases and J dropped 3; count of bases not matched to a gene: 8. The CDR3 DNA sequence: TGTGCCAGCATCCAGGGGGGTTTTGACTATGGCTACACCTTC. Amino acid sequence: CASIQGGFDYGYTF.

The chain links TRBV7-9 to TRBJ1-4; TRBD1 is a possible D gene (5 bases). This CDR3 comprises 15 residues. CDR1 is SEHNR, CDR2 FQNEAQ, per germline (reference sequence). The V end was cut by 0 bases, the J end by 5 bases, with 10 bases between. The CDR3 is CASSLADTRNEKLFF. As DNA, the CDR3 is TGTGCCAGCAGCTTAGCGGACACCAGAAATGAAAAACTGTTTTTT.

The V and J genes are TRBV14 and TRBJ1-4, with a weak D call TRBD1 (6 bases). V was trimmed by 4 bases and J by 4 bases, leaving 16 bases between them. The CDR3 runs 16 residues. The V gene's germline CDR1 is SGHDN and CDR2 FVKESK. CDR3 in amino acids: CASSRDRTAFNEKLFF. CDR3 sequence (DNA): TGTGCCAGCAGCCGTGACAGGACTGCCTTTAATGAAAAACTGTTTTTT.

This chain connects TRBV7-8 to TRBJ1-3, with no clear D. V was clipped by 2 bases and J by 5 bases, with 7 bases between them. Per germline, CDR1 SGHVS and CDR2 FQNEAQ. The CDR3 spans 13 residues. The CDR3 coding sequence is TGTGCCAGCAGCTTAACCGTCAGAAACACCATATATTTT. Protein sequence: CASSLTVRNTIYF.